The following is a T cell receptor beta chain sequence with its context. Its antigen specificity is not known. Within one base of it there is no much larger clone, and no base qualities were kept. Library prep was done by the immunoSEQ multiplex PCR assay. For the multiplex PCR, a mixture combining 60 forward primers for TCR Vbeta segments and 13 reverse primers for TCR Jbeta segments was used. Amplification of the CDR3 region of rearranged TCR beta genes was performed with a multiplex PCR assay on genomic DNA. On the Illumina HiSeq System, the amplified TCR beta libraries were sequenced as 87-base-pair reads. The authors processed their data as follows. Across the 500 to 850 repertoires, a later analysis counted roughly 84 million unique TCR beta chains, roughly 11 million of which were shared by at least two donors. A nearest-neighbor algorithm error-corrected the raw reads and collapsed the reads into unique sequences, merging closely related sequences to remove PCR and sequencing errors. CDR3 sequences were aligned to IMGT reference sequences to assign V, D and J gene segments. For a sequence to be retained, at least a six-nucleotide match to both a V gene segment and a J gene segment was required. Rearrangements were classified as productive when the CDR3 lacked stop codons and remained in frame with V and J, and all other rearrangements were classified as non-productive. CDR3 was defined by IMGT convention, running from the second conserved V-encoded cysteine to the conserved J-encoded phenylalanine. In an earlier analysis of around 540 of the donors, sequences lacking an unambiguous match to a single V gene segment were excluded. In an earlier analysis of 587 of the donors, a V segment was called functional when productive rearrangements were above 56.7%, and segregating when the standard deviation between donors exceeded 5%. A statistical classification framework was built to diagnose cytomegalovirus status from the catalog of TCR beta chain sequences. A later analysis assigned V and J genes by comparing TCR nucleotide sequences with IMGT/GENE-DB human TR gene sequences. A later analysis assigned CDR3 sequences and most-parsimonious VDJ recombination scenarios with the TCRdist pipeline. In a later analysis, every TCR beta chain was defined by the combination of its CDR3 amino acid sequence and its V-gene family, and reads without a unique V-gene family were dropped. To address suspected cross-contamination and a sequencing artifact, a later analysis removed a few hundred highly shared, low-generation-probability nucleotide sequences. For each public chain, a later analysis derived a clonal expansion index from normalized ranks of inferred template counts within each repertoire. In a later analysis, generation probabilities were computed using a VDJ recombination model fitted to out-of-frame rearrangements, and the results were checked against IGoR. A later analysis scored TCR-TCR, TCR-HLA and TCR-CMV co-occurrence with hypergeometric tests, applying a repertoire-size bias correction to TCR pairs. To estimate false discovery rates, a later analysis permuted the HLA or CMV assignments 20 times. In a later analysis, co-occurring TCRs were grouped using DBSCAN, with TCRdist sequence similarity added in when clustering inside HLA-allele-positive subsets. For co-occurrence clustering, repertoires with fewer than 30,000 or more than 120,000 public chains were excluded, along with about five repertoires with anomalous nucleotide sharing. Imported from immuneACCESS, the table was reduced by TCRdb to in-frame sequences with V and J called. These copies leave out some clones; in studies compared against another copy, an unresolved V gene accounts for under half, and the cause of the remainder is not known. V and J calls and clone size are those listed in that table; D and trimming were worked out from the DNA. This sample lists tens of thousands of clones; around two thirds were detected once. The ten largest clones represent 4.5% to 5.5% of the sample.

In total, approximately 690 healthy bone marrow donors made up the cohort. At the time of sampling, all cohort members were nominally healthy, though unrecorded immune exposures were likely present. The donor tested CMV seropositive, placing the donor among the roughly 300 seropositive members of the cohort. A peripheral blood sample was collected from each donor, and TCR beta sequencing was performed on peripheral blood mononuclear cells. The Qiagen DNeasy Blood Extraction Kit was used to extract genomic DNA from the blood cell samples. The sample belongs to a study of cytomegalovirus exposure and HLA in healthy donors (dated by TCRdb to the late 2010s). Notes on the research overall: An earlier analysis of under 600 of the donors reported 276 Gb of sequence data and some 120 million unique TCR beta sequences from around 200 million T cells. Around 330 gigabases of sequencing data and roughly 81 million unique TCR sequences made up an early release that covered 500 to 700 HLA-typed donors. Of the roughly 420 genotyped donors, less than 85% were placed in the genetic ancestry cluster associated with self-reported Caucasian donors. The study aimed to test whether cataloging public T cell receptors could reveal signatures of past pathogen exposure. The T cell repertoires of around 730 subjects were profiled by immunosequencing and related to cytomegalovirus serostatus. Along with the roughly 700-subject first cohort, a separate validation cohort of over a hundred different subjects was used. The study combined high-throughput TCR immunosequencing, statistical association of individual TCRs with disease status, and machine learning to predict cytomegalovirus infection status. A later analysis re-examined previously published TCR beta repertoires from just over 650 donors and added high-resolution HLA genotyping to investigate patterns of TCR occurrence. The later analysis used no new phenotypic data to find candidate immune exposures, relying instead on TCR beta sequences and their occurrence across donors. To decide whether each TCR beta V gene segment behaved as functional or pseudogenic, an earlier analysis of some 600 of the donors relied on high-throughput TCR beta sequencing. Donor age, sex, ethnicity and CMV serostatus were collected together with the repertoire data. In a later genetic analysis, genome-wide SNP genotypes for 398 of the 666 donors were used, and that subset was treated as a discovery cohort. Every discovery cohort repertoire had been produced on one sequencing platform. HLA typing included class I and class II loci at four-digit resolution. Typing coverage differed by locus: A, B, C, DRB1 and DQB1 were typed in roughly 629-630 donors, DQA1 in around 500, DPA1 in some 600, and DPB1 in 472. About five DR-DQ haplotypes were handled as single units for association and clustering because linkage in the cohort was strong. Across under 500 genotyped donors of the cohort, an average of roughly 250,000 unique TCR beta nucleotide sequences per donor were sequenced, and about a sixth of those sequences were non-productive. Overall results and qualifications from the work: Correlated functional status among segregating V segments might reflect linkage disequilibrium, but an unknown experimental factor could not be ruled out. A cluster of highly shared sequence variants was judged likely to represent a technical artifact of the sequencing pipeline. The presence/absence analyses assumed that sequencing depth was roughly uniform across donors, and that assumption may not be true. The classifier was reported to diagnose cytomegalovirus status with high specificity and sensitivity in both the original and validation cohorts. A few of the identified cytomegalovirus-associated TCR beta chains were confirmed in vitro to be specific for cytomegalovirus antigens. A further reported finding was that TCR beta sequences accurately predicted the HLA-A and HLA-B alleles for most subjects in the first cohort. In a later analysis, several top co-occurrence clusters were reported to appear linked to parvovirus B19, influenza, CMV and Epstein-Barr virus. The only immune exposure information available for the cohort was CMV serostatus. HLA typing was unavailable for some donors at each locus, so association tests used only the typed subset. Because counts were too low, some 16 rarely observed V segments, including chromosome 9 orphons, were excluded from the earlier analysis of 587 of the donors. When HLA alleles, especially DR and DQ, strongly co-occurred, attributing TCR associations to individual alleles was difficult. V-gene and J-gene trimming of TCR beta chains was associated with a missense DCLRE1C variant in a later genetic analysis, and the association was replicated in an independent cohort. Broadly in line with IMGT annotations, most TCR beta V segments showed up in productive rearrangements about 87% or about 30% of the time in an earlier analysis of several hundred of the donors. The study gave a list of about 150 TCR beta chains associated with cytomegalovirus. A later analysis found that HLA-associated TCR beta chains were more clonally expanded and had lower generation probabilities than equally common non-associated chains. This cohort had only TCR beta chains sequenced, and the lack of alpha or paired-chain data limited which features could be detected. A later analysis found that TCR association rates varied across HLA loci, with DRB1 alleles showing the most associated TCRs and HLA-C alleles the fewest. According to the authors, the approach could potentially be generalized to other disease states and immunological phenotypes. In a later genetic analysis, fewer N-insertions in productive TCRs were reported among donors in an Asian-associated ancestry cluster than the roughly 640-donor mean. In a later analysis, some 17,000 TCR beta sequences were associated with specific HLA alleles at a false discovery rate of 0.05. Most TCR sequences were observed very rarely across donors, whereas some public TCRs were present in many individuals. According to a later analysis, most CMV-associated TCR beta chains appeared to be HLA-restricted, and the HLA associations seemed to be driven largely by CMV exposure.

The TCR originated in a woman aged 25 to 45 in good health and CMV-seropositive. Sequenced: PBMCs.

The CDR3 has the sequence CASSSQSTNEKLFF. DNA sequence: TGTGCCAGCAGTTCCCAATCAACTAATGAAAAACTGTTTTTT. The V and J segments used are TRBV2 and TRBJ1-4, with no D gene named confidently. The CDR3 covers 14 residues, taking in both the cysteine and the phenylalanine. The read is trimmed to its CDR3 DNA, 42 bases read in frame from base 1. According to the germline V gene, CDR1 reads SNHLY and CDR2 reads FYNNEI. V is pared back by 5 bases and J by 0 bases, with 7 bases lying between the germline termini.